The 4 T cell receptor beta chains reported below all come from one sample, sequenced in a study of blood T cell repertoires in COVID-19. Profiling relied on immunoSEQ multiplex PCR, and the TCRdb table lists in-frame clones only, not all of them. Among fewer than 200,000 clones listed, 83% were seen once. Input material: PBMCs or T cells enriched from blood (not recorded which). The receptors here all came from a woman aged 50 to 65 in a cohort exposed to, infected with or recovered from COVID-19 (not recorded which).

In the case of this clone: The sample contains more than one DNA sequence encoding this CDR3. V and J are TRBV28 and TRBJ2-1; D uncertain. The CDR3 runs to 15 residues. Germline-derived CDR1 and CDR2 are MDHEN and SYDVKM. Deletions cut 5 bases from V and 1 base from J, with 12 bases between. CDR3 nucleotide sequence: TGTGCCAGCAGTCCACCGGGTTGGTCCTACAATGAGCAGTTCTTC. Amino acid sequence: CASSPPGWSYNEQFF.

This clone was seen a few times. The V gene is TRBV9, the J gene TRBJ2-7; 7 nucleotides align to TRBD1. Germline values: CDR1 SGDLS, CDR2 YYNGEE. The J segment lost 3 bases and the V segment lost 2 bases, leaving 5 bases of the junction unmatched. The CDR3 is 14 residues long. CDR3 in DNA: TGTGCCAGCAGCGTTGCGACAGGGAACTACGAGCAGTACTTC. Protein: CASSVATGNYEQYF.

The V and J genes are TRBV19 and TRBJ2-2, with D uncertain. Trimming pared 3 bases from V and 0 bases from J, leaving 5 bases between. The CDR3 contains 14 residues. Germline values: CDR1 LNHDA, CDR2 SQIVND (reference sequence). CDR3 residues: CASSISTNTGELFF. For the CDR3, the DNA is TGTGCCAGTAGTATTAGCACGAACACCGGGGAGCTGTTTTTT.

The J gene is TRBJ2-5, the V gene TRBV7-3; 7 bases match TRBD2. In germline, CDR1 is SGHTA, CDR2 FQGTGA. Trimming took 5 bases from V and 1 from J; bases not matched to a gene: 7. The CDR3 covers 15 residues. In nucleotides, the CDR3 is TGTGCCAGCAGCCAAAGCGGGACGCCCCAAGAGACCCAGTACTTC. Its translation is CASSQSGTPQETQYF.